The 32 T cell receptor beta chains listed next were all sequenced from one sample in a study of regulatory T cells in long-lasting Graves disease. Construction of TCR beta libraries relied on iRepertoire HTBI primers and on Arm-PCR targeting CDR3 regions. TCRdb ran MiXCR on the multiplex PCR reads and lists one entry per CDR3 protein. Found here are 520,000 or so distinct CDR3 sequences, about 12% of them singletons; the top ten hold roughly 8.9%. The time point was: newly diagnosed GD, antithyroid drugs for less than 3 months. The TCR library used RNA extracted from PBMCs. These same data were also listed under a study on T cells in Graves' hyperthyroidism and ophthalmopathy.

This specimen consisted of peripheral blood mononuclear cells (PBMCs), obtained at new diagnosis, from a patient treated with antithyroid drugs. These receptors originate from a woman in her twenties or thirties with Graves disease.

The chain couples TRBV4-3 to TRBJ1-1, with D perhaps TRBD1 (5 bases). CDR3 length equals 18 residues. V was trimmed by 1 base and J by 0 bases, leaving 18 bases between them. Germline V gene lookup returns CDR1 LGHNA and CDR2 YSLEER. This CDR3 is CASSQVGGQGIMNTEAFF. CDR3 sequence (DNA): TGCGCCAGCAGCCAAGTTGGCGGCCAGGGAATCATGAACACTGAAGCTTTCTTT.

In this sample, this clonotype turned up many times. The J gene is TRBJ1-5, the V gene TRBV3-1; possible D gene TRBD1, 5 bases. CDR1 and CDR2 from the germline V gene are LGHDT and YNNKEL (reference sequence). The CDR3 spans 15 residues. Trimming cost V 5 bases and J 4 bases, with 15 bases left between them. CDR3 protein: CASSDGTGNNQPQHF. In nucleotides, the CDR3 is TGTGCCAGCAGCGATGGGACGGGGAATAATCAGCCCCAGCATTTT.

This clonotype was seen many times. The V and J genes are TRBV30 and TRBJ1-1; D ambiguous. Trimming stripped 0 bases from V and 1 base from J, with 6 bases between. Germline CDR1 and CDR2: GTSNPN and SVGIG (reference sequence). The CDR3 has 13 amino acids. The CDR3 sequence is CAWSVGQNTEAFF. DNA of the CDR3: TGTGCCTGGAGTGTAGGTCAGAACACTGAAGCTTTCTTT.

This clonotype occurred many times. The gene calls are TRBV27 and TRBJ2-1; the match to TRBD2 covers 10 bases. Germline loops: CDR1 MNHEY, CDR2 SMNVEV (reference sequence). The CDR3 runs 15 residues. The ends lost 5 bases at V and 6 bases at J; junction bases unmatched: 7. CDR3 in DNA: TGTGCCAGCAGTCCACTAGCGGGACAGTTCAATGAGCAGTTCTTC. Protein product: CASSPLAGQFNEQFF.

The chain couples TRBV24-1 to TRBJ2-7; no definite D call. This CDR3 comprises 13 residues. Between the trimmed V and J ends, which lost 1 base and 6 bases, there was a span of 9 bases. Germline V gene lookup returns CDR1 KGHDR and CDR2 SFDVKD. The CDR3 coding sequence is TGTGCCACCAGTGATTTTGACACCGCCGAGCAGTACTTC. It codes for CATSDFDTAEQYF.

This clonotype came up once. A read error may explain this, as a much larger clone is one base away. The V call is TRBV7-2, the J call TRBJ1-5; no clear D. The CDR3 is 15 residues long. V shed 2 bases and J shed 6 bases, with 14 bases lying between them. The V gene's germline CDR1 is SGHTA and CDR2 FQGNSA. The CDR3 nucleotides read TGTGCCAGCAGCTTATCTCTCCAGGCCAGTCAGCCCCAGCATTTT. This translates into CASSLSLQASQPQHF.

Many counts were recorded for this clonotype. This chain links TRBV6-2 or TRBV6-3 with TRBJ1-5; unclear D gene. Germline CDR1 and CDR2: MNHEY and SVGEGT. The germline V and J ends were trimmed by 5 bases and 5 bases, with 13 bases remaining between them. This CDR3 is built from 14 residues. The CDR3 region is CASSDYGSDQPQHF. The CDR3 DNA reads as TGTGCCAGCAGTGATTATGGGTCCGATCAGCCCCAGCATTTT.

This clonotype has more than one count but fewer than ten. The chain carries TRBV10-3 and TRBJ2-1; D remains ambiguous. The germline CDR1 and CDR2 sequences are ENHRY and SYGVKD. Between the trimmed V and J ends, which lost 4 bases and 11 bases, there was a span of 12 bases. The CDR3 loop spans 12 amino acids. CDR3 protein: CAISGTTTQQFF. CDR3 nucleotide sequence: TGTGCCATCAGTGGTACTACAACTCAGCAGTTCTTC.

This clonotype was seen ten or more times. V and J are TRBV2 and TRBJ1-2; D is unresolved. V was pared by 3 bases and J by 4 bases, with 9 bases between. This CDR3 contains 13 residues. Per the germline V gene, CDR1 is SNHLY and CDR2 is FYNNEI. This CDR3 is CASSERHRYGYTF. For the CDR3, the DNA is TGTGCCAGCAGTGAGAGGCACCGCTATGGCTACACCTTC.

This clonotype was detected ten times or more. This chain joins TRBV20-1 and TRBJ1-1; D gene unclear. Germline CDR1 and CDR2: DFQATT and SNEGSKA (reference sequence). With 0 bases removed from V and 4 bases from J, the gap between germline ends came to 18 bases. This CDR3 is built from 16 residues. CDR3 sequence reads: CSARDLPARRTTEAFF. The CDR3 nucleotides are TGCAGTGCTAGAGATCTCCCGGCCAGGCGGACCACTGAAGCTTTCTTT.

This clonotype has at least ten counts. The chain uses TRBV12-3 or TRBV12-4 and TRBJ2-3; D perhaps matches TRBD2 (5 bases). CDR3 length: 17 residues. V was pared by 5 bases and J by 0 bases, with 18 bases between. The CDR3 protein is CASSPSLLADSTDTQYF. DNA for the CDR3: TGTGCCAGCAGTCCATCCCTGCTAGCCGATAGCACAGATACGCAGTATTTT.

This clonotype was counted ten times or more. This chain joins TRBV19 and TRBJ1-5, with 10 bases that match TRBD1. The V and J ends lost 7 bases and 2 bases, in that order; junction bases with no gene match: 8. Germline V lookup: CDR1 LNHDA, CDR2 SQIVND (reference sequence). CDR3 length: 16 residues. The CDR3 loop is CASNPRGTGGNQPQHF. The CDR3, as DNA: TGTGCCAGTAACCCCAGGGGGACAGGGGGCAATCAGCCCCAGCATTTT.

This clonotype has a count of ten or more. The chain couples TRBV29-1 to TRBJ2-1; maybe TRBD1 (6 bases). The CDR3 covers 14 residues. V shed 6 bases and J shed 6 bases, with 18 bases lying between them. Per the germline V gene, CDR1 is SQVTM and CDR2 is ANQGSEA. CDR3 sequence (DNA): TGCAGCGTGGGGGCGTTGGTGGTCCGCAATGAGCAGTTCTTC. It yields the protein CSVGALVVRNEQFF.

This clonotype was observed at least ten times. The genes are TRBV28 and TRBJ1-6; 9 bases are shared with TRBD1. Germline V lookup: CDR1 MDHEN, CDR2 SYDVKM. The CDR3 runs 14 residues. Trimming cost V 6 bases and J 9 bases; bases outside gene matches: 6. The CDR3 DNA sequence: TGTGCCAGCAGATGGACAGGGGTCGCTTCACCCCTCCACTTT. Translating gives CASRWTGVASPLHF.

This clonotype was observed at least ten times. This chain joins TRBV12-3 or TRBV12-4 and TRBJ1-3; possible D gene TRBD1, 5 bases. This CDR3 spans 13 amino acids. The ends were cut back, 10 bases at V and 0 bases at J, with 10 bases in the middle. The DNA of the CDR3 is TGTGCCACTGGGGGAGACTCTGGAAACACCATATATTTT. Its protein is CATGGDSGNTIYF.

This rearrangement joins TRBV6-1 to TRBJ1-2; TRBD1 matches 9 bases. The germline V gene encodes CDR1 MNHNS and CDR2 SASEGT. V shed 6 bases and J 1 base; nucleotides not matched to a gene: 9. This CDR3 contains 16 residues. CDR3 sequence reads: CASRPRTGDFNYGYTF. The CDR3 DNA reads as TGTGCCAGCAGACCCAGGACAGGGGACTTTAACTATGGCTACACCTTC.

This clonotype has at least ten counts. The CDR3 DNA sequence: TGTGCCAGCAGTTTAGCCTCGGGACTAGCGGCGTACGAGCAGTACTTC. This translates into CASSLASGLAAYEQYF. The chain employs TRBV12-3 or TRBV12-4 and TRBJ2-7; 11 positions match TRBD2. The CDR3 spans 16 residues. Unmatched junction bases numbered 5, after V lost 0 bases and J lost 4 bases.

A note on this clonotype: A read error may explain this, as a much larger clone is one base away. The chain couples TRBV20-1 to TRBJ1-4, with D unclear. There are 14 residues in the CDR3. Per germline, CDR1 DFQATT and CDR2 SNEGSKA (reference sequence). CDR3 sequence reads: CSARDQTGGEKLSF. The CDR3 DNA sequence: TGCAGTGCTAGAGACCAGACGGGCGGTGAAAAACTGTCTTTT.

This clonotype was counted at least ten times. CDR3 DNA sequence: TGTGCCAGCAGTGGGGGTTTAGAGGGGTACAATGAGCAGTTCTTC. Protein sequence: CASSGGLEGYNEQFF. The chain combines TRBV12-3 or TRBV12-4 with TRBJ2-1; D may correspond to TRBD1 or TRBD2 (5 bases each). The CDR3 runs to 15 residues. V lost 5 bases and J lost 4, with 15 bases in between.

This clonotype was recorded a few times. This sequence joins TRBV18 and TRBJ2-6, with 7 bases lining up with TRBD2. From germline, CDR1 is KGHSH and CDR2 LQKENI. The CDR3 is 12 residues long. V was pared by 3 bases and J by 15 bases, with 5 bases of the junction left unmatched. As DNA, the CDR3 is TGTGCCAGCTCACCGGGAGGGCTTGACCTGACTTTC. This gives the protein CASSPGGLDLTF.

The sample holds many counts of this clonotype. The rearrangement links TRBV27 to TRBJ1-2; TRBD1 matches 9 bases. The CDR3 is made up of 17 amino acids. Germline V gives CDR1 MNHEY, CDR2 SMNVEV (reference sequence). J lost 4 bases, V lost 5 bases, and 14 bases had no gene match. CDR3 sequence reads: CASSVDLNRGRVYGYTF. CDR3 DNA: TGTGCCAGCAGTGTAGACCTAAACAGGGGGCGCGTCTATGGCTACACCTTC.

A few counts support this clonotype. The J gene is TRBJ2-1, the V gene TRBV24-1; 11 positions agree with TRBD2. Per the germline V gene, CDR1 is KGHDR and CDR2 is SFDVKD. This CDR3 spans 18 amino acids. The V gene end was trimmed by 5 bases and the J gene end by 0 bases; junction bases not matched to a gene: 8. This CDR3 is CATSATSGIPSSYNEQFF. The DNA of the CDR3 is TGTGCCACCAGTGCGACTAGCGGGATACCGAGCTCCTACAATGAGCAGTTCTTC.

At least ten counts were recorded for this clonotype. This chain uses TRBV29-1 with TRBJ2-7, with 12 positions matching TRBD2. J gave up 0 bases and V 3 bases, and 9 bases lay outside the gene matches. The CDR3 loop spans 17 amino acids. In germline, CDR1 is SQVTM, CDR2 ANQGSEA. In DNA, the CDR3 is TGCAGCGTTGATCGTGGACTAGCGGGAACCCACTCCTACGAGCAGTACTTC. Protein: CSVDRGLAGTHSYEQYF.

This clonotype has just a few counts. CDR3 amino acids: CASSLELDGELFF. The CDR3 DNA follows: TGTGCCAGCAGCTTGGAACTGGACGGGGAGCTGTTTTTT. The gene calls are TRBV5-8 and TRBJ2-2; no clear D. The germline CDR1 and CDR2 sequences are SGHTS and YDEGEE. This CDR3 region has 13 residues. Trimming took off 0 bases at V and 7 bases at J, with 7 bases between the two ends.

A word on this clonotype: Since a much larger clone is just one base distant, this may be a read error. This rearrangement joins TRBV20-1 to TRBJ1-3; D may be TRBD1 (6 bases). The CDR3 has 14 amino acids. The germline V gene encodes CDR1 DFQATT and CDR2 SNEGSKA (reference sequence). CDR3 residues: CSAGHRDSGDTIYF. DNA of the CDR3: TGCAGTGCTGGCCACAGGGACTCTGGAGACACCATATATTTT.

This clonotype was seen more than once but under ten times. The chain recombines TRBV4-3 with TRBJ1-4; 7 bases match TRBD1. The CDR3 is made up of 16 amino acids. The germline CDR1 and CDR2 sequences are LGHNA and YSLEER. Trimming at V came to 4 bases and at J to 11 bases, leaving 16 bases not matched to a gene. Here the CDR3 reads CASSPNGQAGGGKLFF. The CDR3 nucleotides read TGCGCCAGCAGCCCGAACGGACAGGCCGGCGGGGGGAAACTGTTTTTT.

This clonotype was observed at least ten times. This chain joins TRBV5-1 and TRBJ2-7; 11 bases line up with TRBD2. The CDR3 sequence is 16 residues long. The germline V gene encodes CDR1 SGHRS and CDR2 YFSETQ. The ends lost 4 bases at V and 2 bases at J; junction bases unmatched: 8. The CDR3 bases are TGCGCCAGCAGCAGGGCGACTAGCGGGAACCCCTACGAGCAGTACTTC. Its protein product is CASSRATSGNPYEQYF.

The table lists this clonotype with many counts. The chain links TRBV10-3 to TRBJ1-4, with 10 bases fitting TRBD1. The CDR3 runs 19 residues. After removal of 7 bases from V and 7 bases from J, the junction contained 21 bases not matched to a gene. Germline V gene sequence: CDR1 ENHRY, CDR2 SYGVKD. CDR3 sequence (DNA): TGTGCCATCAAGGCAGGACAGGGGGATCGGAGCGGGCTGGGTGAAAAACTGTTTTTT. This encodes CAIKAGQGDRSGLGEKLFF.

This clonotype was observed at least ten times. The CDR3 sequence is CAWSRGQANTGELFF. The CDR3 bases are TGTGCCTGGAGTCGCGGACAGGCCAACACCGGGGAGCTGTTTTTT. V is TRBV30 and J is TRBJ2-2; 7 nucleotides match TRBD1. CDR3 size: 15 residues. Germline V CDR1 and CDR2: GTSNPN, SVGIG (reference sequence). The V and J ends lost 2 bases and 2 bases, in that order; junction bases with no gene match: 5.

V gene TRBV24-1 combines with J gene TRBJ2-2, with a weak D call TRBD1 (6 bases). Germline CDR1 reads KGHDR; CDR2 reads SFDVKD. The ends were cut back, 4 bases at V and 0 bases at J, with 14 bases in the middle. The CDR3 totals 17 residues. CDR3 amino acids: CATSDSDRISNTGELFF. CDR3 coding DNA: TGTGCCACCAGTGACAGTGACAGGATTTCGAACACCGGGGAGCTGTTTTTT.

Note on this clonotype: Relative to the germline gene, one junction end is altered; a read error may explain this. The rearrangement uses TRBV5-1 and TRBJ2-5; D might be TRBD1 (6 bases). Germline V lookup: CDR1 SGHRS, CDR2 YFSETQ. The CDR3 contains 15 residues. The CDR3 reads CANSLGFGQQETQYF. As DNA, the CDR3 is TGCGCCAACAGCTTGGGTTTCGGACAGCAAGAGACCCAGTACTTC.

This clonotype was counted ten times or more. V gene TRBV27 combines with J gene TRBJ1-4; no clear D. Trimming took 2 bases from V and 6 from J, leaving 13 bases between them. The V gene's germline CDR1 is MNHEY and CDR2 SMNVEV (reference sequence). The CDR3 is made up of 15 amino acids. CDR3 DNA: TGTGCCAGCAGTTTAGTGGGGTATGGGGATGAAAAACTGTTTTTT. Its translation is CASSLVGYGDEKLFF.